Listed below are T cell receptor beta chains from one sample, sequenced in a study of T cells in Graves' hyperthyroidism and ophthalmopathy. MiXCR, run by TCRdb on the multiplex PCR reads, gives a single entry per CDR3 protein. The sample lists almost 500,000 distinct CDR3 sequences, under 25% occurring once. The sequencing sample was made of blood. Receptors originate from a woman aged 65 to 85 with Graves' ophthalmopathy. CDR3s leave out the opening cysteine and the closing phenylalanine or tryptophan. The order of the fields is V gene, clone size, CDR3 protein. Clone size, where shown, is once, few, many, or a class for clones that have expanded.

V: TRBV3-1
size: -
CDR3: ASSQDGRNSPLH

V: TRBV6-1
size: -
CDR3: ASSSTSTPGDIQY

V: TRBV6-2/TRBV6-3
size: few
CDR3: ASSYSTTQIVEAF

V: TRBV2
size: -
CDR3: ASNPERETSRGKLF

V: TRBV5-6
size: -
CDR3: ASSLTRSSTDTQY

V: TRBV4-3
size: -
CDR3: ASSQDPERYNEQF

V: TRBV20-1
size: few
CDR3: SARDRTSGFNEQF

V: TRBV6-9
size: -
CDR3: ASSLKSGQRAYGYT

V: TRBV5-1
size: -
CDR3: ASSLAQGAGNTEAF

V: TRBV20-1
size: -
CDR3: SAREIATRGTQY

V: TRBV27
size: -
CDR3: ASSFSAGSYEQY

V: TRBV3-1
size: few
CDR3: ASSHRQGLNYGYT

V: TRBV7-6
size: once
CDR3: ASSLRTSGSKIQETQY

V: TRBV4-1
size: -
CDR3: ASQRGGGDEQF

V: TRBV28
size: -
CDR3: ASTFPGDGGYGYT

V: TRBV6-5
size: few
CDR3: ASSYSIGQNTEAF

V: TRBV12-3/TRBV12-4
size: -
CDR3: AGSRSGGLGEQY

V: TRBV27
size: -
CDR3: ASSDQGANYGYA

V: TRBV5-5
size: -
CDR3: ASRGGFVSEQF

V: TRBV9
size: few
CDR3: ASSVAGLASEQY

V: TRBV6-5
size: few
CDR3: ASSWGLSSGNTIY

V: TRBV18
size: -
CDR3: ASSPLDSPMVNTEAF

V: TRBV5-1
size: -
CDR3: ASSLGPRLAGGGQY

V: TRBV28
size: many
CDR3: ASSFGGPSTDTQY

V: TRBV6-1
size: -
CDR3: ANGIGQETQY

V: TRBV27
size: -
CDR3: ASGPGTPSSPLH

V: TRBV5-1
size: few
CDR3: ASSWTSGRYEQF

V: TRBV13
size: -
CDR3: ASSLETDTNYGYT

V: TRBV18
size: -
CDR3: ASSPGLPSYEQY

V: TRBV20-1
size: -
CDR3: SARGFGNTIY

V: TRBV19
size: many
CDR3: ASSTSGHPNQPQH

V: TRBV3-1
size: -
CDR3: ASSQYGSQETQY

V: TRBV7-2
size: -
CDR3: ASSLGLSETQY

V: TRBV12-5
size: few
CDR3: ASGLATGTSGTKGYNEQF

V: TRBV10-3
size: few
CDR3: AIRDSYEQY

V: TRBV28
size: few
CDR3: ASSPSGGPGETQY

V: TRBV11-2
size: many
CDR3: ASSLVYGSSYEQY

V: TRBV11-2
size: many
CDR3: ASSIDRYNEQF

V: TRBV20-1
size: -
CDR3: SASGFGGGRVKDTEAF

V: TRBV28
size: -
CDR3: ASSLISGAATEAF

V: TRBV10-3
size: few
CDR3: AISESGEGDGYT

V: TRBV5-6
size: -
CDR3: ASSPTGAGSSYNEQF

V: TRBV20-1
size: few
CDR3: SAPHWTGYGTGELF

V: TRBV7-6
size: once
CDR3: ASSPRGPETQY

V: TRBV7-8
size: many
CDR3: ASSLGTLPTAQY

V: TRBV19
size: -
CDR3: ASSIGLGKTDTQY

V: TRBV19
size: -
CDR3: ASSIDSGGNQPQH